Detailed here is one T cell receptor beta chain. Its antigen is as yet unknown. Only in-frame clones appear in the TCRdb table, and some are missing; sequencing was by immunoSEQ multiplex PCR. The sample has approximately 11,000 clones; roughly three fifths are singletons. The data are from a study of tumor-infiltrating lymphocytes in localized non-small cell lung cancer. Study context: Patients included smokers and never-smokers with various histologies, some sampled after neoadjuvant chemotherapy. Findings of the study overall: Immunotypes IM1 and IM2 had similar TCR-derived T-cell fractions.

J lost 0 bases, V lost 4 bases, and 6 bases had no gene match. Germline V CDR1 and CDR2: SGHRS, YFSETQ. CDR3 length: 15 amino acids. The receptor's source is a human donor with non-small cell lung cancer. The sample comprised lung tumor tissue. The chain links TRBV5-1 to TRBJ1-2; 7 bases are shared with TRBD1. The CDR3 DNA reads TGCGCCAGCAGCCCTGGGGACAGTACTAACTATGGCTACACCTTC. This translates into CASSPGDSTNYGYTF. Filled out from reference TRBV5-1 and TRBJ1-2, the complete variable domain reads KAGVTQTPRYLIKTRGQQVTLSCSPISGHRSVSWYQQTPGQGLQFLFEYFSETQRNKGNFPGRFSGRQFSNSRSEMNVSTLELGDSALYLCASSPGDSTNYGYTFGSGTRLTVV.